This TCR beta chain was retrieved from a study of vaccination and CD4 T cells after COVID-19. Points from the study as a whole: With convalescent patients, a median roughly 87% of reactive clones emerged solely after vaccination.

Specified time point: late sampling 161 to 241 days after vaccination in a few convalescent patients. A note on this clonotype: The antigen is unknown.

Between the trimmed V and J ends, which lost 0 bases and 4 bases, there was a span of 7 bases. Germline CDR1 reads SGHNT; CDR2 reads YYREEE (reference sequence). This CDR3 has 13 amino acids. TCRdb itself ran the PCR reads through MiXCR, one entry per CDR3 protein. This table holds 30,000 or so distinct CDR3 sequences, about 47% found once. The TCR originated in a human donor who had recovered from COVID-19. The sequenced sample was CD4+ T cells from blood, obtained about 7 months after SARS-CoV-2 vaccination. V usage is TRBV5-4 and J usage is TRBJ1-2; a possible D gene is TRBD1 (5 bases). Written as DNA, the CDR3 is TGTGCCAGCAGCTTGGAGGGGCTCTATGGCTACACCTTC. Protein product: CASSLEGLYGYTF.